This T cell receptor (beta chain) was retrieved from a study of OX40 agonist ivuxolimab in advanced cancers. Broader study findings: In a subset of nonresponders, normalized T-cell clonal expansion was also low.

The CDR3 sequence is 18 residues long. The ends were cut back, 1 base at V and 0 bases at J, with 19 bases in the middle. Germline lookup yields CDR1 SGHVS and CDR2 FQNEAQ. TCRdb keeps only in-frame clones here, not all; method: immunoSEQ multiplex PCR. Among tens of thousands of clones listed, nearly 90% were seen once. A note on this clone: As yet, its antigen is unknown.

The TCR originated in an adult with an advanced solid tumor such as melanoma, head and neck, liver or kidney cancer. The rearrangement links TRBV7-8 to TRBJ2-7; D possibly uses TRBD1 or TRBD2 (5 bases each). This specimen consisted of CD4+ or CD8+ T cells sorted from blood, obtained in a trial of the OX40 agonist ivuxolimab. The DNA of the CDR3 is TGTGCCAGCAGCTTAGTATTTTCAGAAACAGGACTCTCCTACGAGCAGTACTTC. Its translation is CASSLVFSETGLSYEQYF.